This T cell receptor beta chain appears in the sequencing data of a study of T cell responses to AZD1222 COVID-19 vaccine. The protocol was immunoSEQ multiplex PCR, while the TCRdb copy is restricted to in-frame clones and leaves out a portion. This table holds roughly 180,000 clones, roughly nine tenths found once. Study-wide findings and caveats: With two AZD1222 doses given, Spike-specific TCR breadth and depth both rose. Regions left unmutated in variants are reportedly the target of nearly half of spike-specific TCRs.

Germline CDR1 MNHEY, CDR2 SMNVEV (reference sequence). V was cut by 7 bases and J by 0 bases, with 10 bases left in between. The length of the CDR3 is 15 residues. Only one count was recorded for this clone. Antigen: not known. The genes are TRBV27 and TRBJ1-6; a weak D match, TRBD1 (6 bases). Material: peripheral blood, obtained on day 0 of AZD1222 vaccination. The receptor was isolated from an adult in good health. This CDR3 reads CASKTGSSYNSPLHF. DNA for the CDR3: TGTGCCAGCAAAACAGGGAGCTCCTATAATTCACCCCTCCACTTT.